Listed below are T cell receptor beta chains from one sample, sequenced in a study of cytomegalovirus exposure and HLA in healthy donors. Measured with immunoSEQ multiplex PCR; TCRdb has only the in-frame clones, and not every one. The repertoire has roughly 300,000 clones, 86% of them found once; the top ten carry around 4%. The sequenced material came from PBMCs. Source of these receptors: a man aged 35 to 55 in good health and CMV-seropositive. Each CDR3 is given with its conserved first and last residue. The order of the fields is clone size, D gene, J gene, V gene, CDR3 DNA, CDR3 protein. The D gene is left open where the match is weak. Size is omitted from some rows. Given values are once, few, many or a class for expanded clones.

>.|TRBD2|TRBJ2-1|TRBV27
TGTGCCAGCAGTTTACTACTAGCGGTTACTAATGAGCAGTTCTTC
CASSLLLAVTNEQFF
>.|TRBD1|TRBJ1-5|TRBV28
TGTGCCAGCAGTTTAGGCCTGACAGGGGGGAAGCAGCCCCAGCATTTT
CASSLGLTGGKQPQHF
>.|TRBD2|TRBJ2-2|TRBV9
TGTGCCAGCAGCGTTGGGGGACTAGCCGGAACCGGGGAGCTGTTTTTT
CASSVGGLAGTGELFF
>.|.|TRBJ2-7|TRBV5-6
TGTGCCAGCAGCTTGAGAAGGGGATCCTACGAGCAGTACTTC
CASSLRRGSYEQYF
>few|.|TRBJ1-1|TRBV5-1
TGCGCCAGCAGCTCTGACACTGAAGCTTTCTTT
CASSSDTEAFF
>.|.|TRBJ1-5|TRBV19
TGTGCCAGTAGTATACGGAGACCATATAGCAATCAGCCCCAGCATTTT
CASSIRRPYSNQPQHF
>.|TRBD2|TRBJ2-5|TRBV28
TGTGCCAGCCATCCCGGGGGGAGTCAAGAGACCCAGTACTTC
CASHPGGSQETQYF
>.|TRBD1|TRBJ2-7|TRBV9
TGTGCCAGCAGCGAGGGGACAGGTTCATCCTTTTATTACGAGCAGTACTTC
CASSEGTGSSFYYEQYF
>few|.|TRBJ1-2|TRBV28
TGTGCCAGCAGTTTGAACAGCTATGGCTACACCTTC
CASSLNSYGYTF
>.|.|TRBJ2-1|TRBV19
TGTGCCAGTAGCCAAGGGGGAAATGAGCAGTTCTTC
CASSQGGNEQFF
>.|TRBD2|TRBJ2-3|TRBV7-8
TGTGCCAGCAGCGTGAGCGGGGCCCGCACAGATACGCAGTATTTT
CASSVSGARTDTQYF
>.|.|TRBJ2-3|TRBV6-1
TGTGCCAGCAGTGAAAATCGAGATACGCAGTATTTT
CASSENRDTQYF
>.|TRBD1|TRBJ1-1|TRBV6-5
TGTGCCAGCAGTTACTTCCGACAGGGGGCTGGCACTGAAGCTTTCTTT
CASSYFRQGAGTEAFF
>.|TRBD1|TRBJ1-2|TRBV28
TGTGCCAGCAGTTTAAGTTCAACAGGGGGCGCGGGTGGCCACACCTTC
CASSLSSTGGAGGHTF
>few|.|TRBJ1-2|TRBV5-6
TGTGCCAGCAGCTTGGAGGGGGACGATGGCTACACCTTC
CASSLEGDDGYTF
>.|.|TRBJ2-3|TRBV7-9
TGTGCCAGCAGCCCCCGGGAGCCAGATACGCAGTATTTT
CASSPREPDTQYF
>.|.|TRBJ1-2|TRBV6-1
TGTGCCAGCAGTGAAGCGAACAGGGCGGGAGATGGCTACACCTTC
CASSEANRAGDGYTF
>.|TRBD1|TRBJ2-5|TRBV7-9
TGTGCCAGCAGCTTAGTAGGGGACAGGAAAGAGACCCAGTACTTC
CASSLVGDRKETQYF
>.|TRBD1|TRBJ1-5|TRBV30
TGTGCCTGGACCGCTACAGGGGGAGGTCAGCCCCAGCATTTT
CAWTATGGGQPQHF
>.|TRBD1|TRBJ1-1|TRBV27
TGTGCCAGCAGTTTGGGACAGCAGAACACTGAAGCTTTCTTT
CASSLGQQNTEAFF
>.|.|TRBJ1-1|TRBV5-6
TGTGCCAGCAGCTTGGTACCAGGGTTGGGAACTGAAGCTTTCTTT
CASSLVPGLGTEAFF